This TCR beta chain was identified during a study of T cells in Graves' hyperthyroidism and ophthalmopathy. This CDR3 has 13 amino acids. V lost 7 bases and J 4 bases, leaving 11 bases between the germline ends. Germline V gene sequence: CDR1 LNHDA, CDR2 SQIVND (reference sequence). Using RNA transcripts as the source, TCR beta CDR3 regions were amplified. The HTBI primer set served for first-round RT-PCR of the TCR CDR3. TCRdb fed the multiplex PCR reads into MiXCR, producing one record per CDR3 protein. This sample carries around 350,000 distinct CDR3 sequences, 20% to 25% of them seen once, and the ten largest clones take around 67%.

Sequencing used blood. The chain carries TRBV19 and TRBJ2-1; perhaps TRBD2 as D (6 bases). The clonotype comes from a man aged 50 or older with Graves' hyperthyroidism. The CDR3 sequence is CASNSGQYNEQFF. CDR3 DNA sequence: TGTGCCAGTAACAGCGGGCAGTACAATGAGCAGTTCTTC. Full variable domain (remainder filled in from reference TRBV19 and TRBJ2-1): DGGITQSPKYLFRKEGQNVTLSCEQNLNHDAMYWYRQDPGQGLRLIYYSQIVNDFQKGDIAEGYSVSREKKESFPLTVTSAQKNPTAFYLCASNSGQYNEQFFGPGTRLTVL.